The 15 T cell receptor beta chains in this list originate from one sample, sequenced in a study of T cells expressing NK-cell markers. TCRdb reprocessed the 5' RACE reads, with one entry per CDR3 protein and no DNA. This sample's table reports hundreds of thousands of distinct CDR3 sequences. The sequenced material came from blood T cells: a sorted CD56 or NKG2C T cell subset, CD4+ or CD8+ T cells, or bulk PBMC T cells (not recorded which). The receptors originated from a man aged 18 to 69 in good health.

The V gene is TRBV5-1, the J gene TRBJ2-5; the D call from TCRdb, TRBD2, cannot be confirmed without DNA. Germline V gene lookup returns CDR1 SGHRS and CDR2 YFSETQ. There are 16 residues in the CDR3. CDR3 loop: CASSYLPGLRAETQYF.

CDR3 loop: CASRILAGVTDTQYF. The V gene is TRBV6-2 or TRBV6-3, the J gene TRBJ2-3; lacking DNA, the TRBD2 call made by TCRdb goes unchecked. CDR1 and CDR2 (germline): MNHEY, SVGEGT. This CDR3 contains 15 residues.

The V and J genes are TRBV5-1 and TRBJ1-5; absent DNA, TCRdb's TRBD1 call cannot be checked. CDR3 length equals 16 residues. CDR1 is SGHRS, CDR2 YFSETQ, per germline. This CDR3 is CASSLFPQGSNQPQHF.

The chain combines TRBV3-1 with TRBJ1-5. There are 14 residues in the CDR3. Germline V gene sequence: CDR1 LGHDT, CDR2 YNNKEL (reference sequence). The CDR3 sequence is CASSQDKGGQPQHF.

The chain links TRBV27 to TRBJ2-2; the TCRdb D gene call, TRBD1, has no DNA to confirm it. The CDR3 is 15 amino acids. The germline V gene has CDR1 MNHEY and CDR2 SMNVEV (reference sequence). The CDR3: CASSFFTGSTGELFF.

V gene TRBV7-6 combines with J gene TRBJ2-1; no DNA is available, so the TRBD1 call from TCRdb remains unchecked. CDR1 and CDR2 (germline): SGHVS, FNYEAQ. The CDR3 covers 18 residues. CDR3 residues: CASSLGTGSFGSYNEQFF.

The CDR3 reads CSARKGTSASYEQYF. The chain couples TRBV20-1 to TRBJ2-7; the D call of TRBD2 rests on TCRdb alone, since no DNA is present to check it. This CDR3 has 15 residues. Germline V gene lookup returns CDR1 DFQATT and CDR2 SNEGSKA (reference sequence).

The chain carries TRBV4-2 and TRBJ2-3; the D call of TRBD2 rests on TCRdb alone, since no DNA is present to check it. This CDR3 has 17 residues. The V gene's germline CDR1 is LGHNA and CDR2 YNFKEQ. CDR3 residues: CASSLTTTSGGSDTQYF.

V usage is TRBV19 and J usage is TRBJ2-7; TCRdb reports TRBD2, a call that lacks DNA to check it against. Looked up from germline, CDR1 is LNHDA and CDR2 is SQIVND (reference sequence). The CDR3 extends over 15 amino acids. This CDR3 is CASSTLAGGSYEQYF.

The gene calls are TRBV7-2 and TRBJ1-1; the D gene TCRdb calls, TRBD1, cannot be checked with no DNA. Germline V gene lookup returns CDR1 SGHTA and CDR2 FQGNSA. This CDR3 has 16 amino acids. The CDR3 loop is CASSFTPGQADTEAFF.

V usage is TRBV7-2 and J usage is TRBJ1-3. This CDR3 has 15 amino acids. Germline CDR1 is SGHTA and CDR2 is FQGNSA. CDR3 in amino acids: CASSPRVFSGNTIYF.

V gene TRBV28 combines with J gene TRBJ1-2; the D gene TCRdb calls, TRBD1, cannot be checked with no DNA. Germline lookup yields CDR1 MDHEN and CDR2 SYDVKM. The CDR3 loop spans 17 amino acids. CDR3 residues: CASCYRGRWARNYGYTF.

This chain uses TRBV5-5 with TRBJ2-1; lacking DNA, the TRBD2 call made by TCRdb goes unchecked. CDR3 length equals 15 residues. Germline CDR1 reads SGHKS; CDR2 reads YYEKEE (reference sequence). CDR3 sequence reads: CASSFYGGPYNEQFF.

The genes are TRBV6-1 and TRBJ2-4; the D call from TCRdb, TRBD2, cannot be confirmed without DNA. The CDR3 is 15 amino acids. Germline V gene sequence: CDR1 MNHNS, CDR2 SASEGT. The CDR3 here is CASSRSGLERNIQYF.

The rearrangement joins TRBV12-3 or TRBV12-4 to TRBJ1-1; TCRdb designates TRBD1, a call that cannot be tested without DNA. This CDR3 contains 12 residues. The CDR3 sequence: CASRRQGSEAFF.